This T cell receptor beta chain was documented in a study of cytomegalovirus exposure and HLA in healthy donors. About the research overall: In an early release, HLA-typed donors contributed about 79 million unique TCR sequences.

The CDR3 extends over 15 amino acids. The V gene's germline CDR1 is SGHTS and CDR2 YDEGEE. Trimming shortened V by 0 bases and J by 7 bases, and 13 bases separated the two germline ends. The PCR employed 60 Vbeta primers together with 13 Jbeta primers. Original data processing: Among the unique TCR beta chains that a later analysis counted, about 81 million in all, 9.5 million to 12 million were shared. Sequenced by immunoSEQ multiplex PCR; TCRdb stores in-frame clones only, minus some. The V and J calls and the clone size are those of that table, but D and trimming were determined from the DNA. The sample holds roughly 100,000 clones; around 73% are singletons and the top ten take 3% to 4%.

This TCR came from a man in his forties in good health and CMV-seronegative. The rearrangement links TRBV5-8 to TRBJ1-4, with D possibly matching TRBD1 (5 bases). The specimen sequenced was PBMCs. In DNA form, the CDR3 reads TGTGCCAGCAGCTTGGGTGTGGGGCTGGGTGAAAAACTGTTTTTT. The encoded protein is CASSLGVGLGEKLFF.